Sequencing of this T cell receptor (beta chain) was carried out in a study of PD-L1 blockade in urothelial cancer (dated by TCRdb to about 2017). The study in broad terms: Therapy was started around 2014 for all patients, and atezolizumab 1,200 mg was administered intravenously every 3 weeks. Blood samples gave a median of around 140,000 T cells and approximately 85,000 unique TCRs, with a median clonality of around 0.074. Blood samples were analyzed at 3 weeks after treatment start (second dose) and at 6 weeks after treatment start. Patients had an ECOG performance status of 0 or 1 and had received between 0 and 3 prior chemotherapy regimens. Pretreatment tumor samples, along with matched peripheral blood collected serially before and after atezolizumab treatment, underwent TCR sequencing. Whole exome sequencing and RNA sequencing of pretreatment tumors were performed alongside TCR sequencing in the same patients. Pretreatment blood TCR-seq was available for about 28 patients, at least one posttreatment blood collection was obtained for around 25 patients, and tumor TCR-seq was available for around 25 patients. About 10 patients achieved durable clinical benefit and approximately 19 did not. Durable clinical benefit was defined as progression-free survival longer than 6 months, and TCR features were also tested against progression-free and overall survival. About 90% of the roughly 29 patients were males with bladder-origin urothelial cancer, and about 60% of the roughly 29 reported a prior smoking history. The study, an exploratory multi-omic analysis, examined somatic, immune and clinical correlates of response to PD-L1 blockade with atezolizumab in urothelial cancer. Beyond this particular receptor, the publication reports: Improved progression-free and overall survival was found to be associated with pretreatment peripheral blood TCR clonality below the median. Greater expansion of tumor-associated TCR clones in peripheral blood 3 weeks after the start of treatment was observed in patients with durable benefit (n of about 21, p = 0.022). Because the sample size was small (n ≈ 30) and many exploratory analyses were performed, the results are intended to be hypothesis-generating.

Looking up the germline V gene (reference sequence) yields CDR1 GTSNPN and CDR2 SVGIG. V lost 0 bases and J lost 1 base; the stretch between them is 13 bases long. The CDR3 runs 15 residues from the cysteine to the phenylalanine. The CDR3 DNA has 45 bases and is translated from base 1. Synthetic TCR analog templates were spiked into each PCR so that absolute template abundance could be estimated from read counts. The immunoSEQ assay was used to amplify TCRbeta CDR3 regions from genomic DNA with bias-controlled V and J gene primers. Rearranged TCRbeta segments were sequenced at approximately 20X coverage. The authors' pipeline ran thus. Sequencing errors were corrected by clustering, and CDR3s were annotated against IMGT so that V, D and J genes could be assigned. Downstream analyses used only productive TCRbeta rearrangements and left out out-of-frame or stop-codon sequences. Clonality was computed as one minus Shannon entropy normalized by the log of the number of unique productive sequences. Clones differing between time points or between blood and tumor were identified using Fisher's exact test with Benjamini-Hochberg correction, with an adjusted p below 0.01 applied as the threshold. TCRdb took this table from immuneACCESS and kept in-frame rearrangements with V and J called. Such tables lack part of the clones; where checked against another copy, unresolved V genes explain under half of the gap, and the rest is unexplained. D and trimming come from the DNA, and the V and J calls and clone size come from that table. The sample table holds just over 35,000 clones, of which roughly 82% were seen once. About 11% of the sample is held by the ten biggest clonotypes.

A word on this clone: Its antigen specificity is not known. One base away there is no much larger clone; base qualities are not given.

The sample's time point label is to be understood as: peripheral blood 6 weeks after treatment start. The cohort comprised 25 to 35 patients with locally advanced or metastatic urothelial carcinoma treated at Memorial Sloan Kettering on a trial protocol. Peripheral blood mononuclear cells were collected pretreatment and during treatment, at between 1 and 8 total time points per patient. The Qiagen DNeasy Blood extraction kit was used to purify genomic DNA from total PBMCs and tumor samples. PBMCs were collected pretreatment and during treatment, and were isolated and stored as previously described.

The source is a man in his forties with urothelial cancer. The rearrangement joined TRBV30 to TRBJ2-7; a tentative D call is TRBD1 (6 bases match). Sequencing used PBMCs, obtained around atezolizumab (anti-PD-L1) treatment. The bases are TGTGCCTGGAGTGTATGGGGGCTCCGATCCTACGAGCAGTACTTC. Protein translation: CAWSVWGLRSYEQYF.